This note documents a single T cell receptor beta chain sequence. Its matching antigen is unknown. This sample was taken from a study of chemoradiotherapy in HPV16-positive cancers. Study-wide results and caveats: Non-HPV-specific T cells did not expand in tumors during treatment, whereas candidate HPV-specific clones and E7-related motifs did. Better recurrence-free survival went with HPV-responsive T-cell expansion in HPV16-positive patients. HPV-specific T cells were functionally defined from only two HPV16-positive patients.

TCRdb keeps only in-frame clones here, not all; method: immunoSEQ multiplex PCR. The repertoire has approximately 2,400 clones, 70% to 90% of them found once; the top ten carry around 6.7%. Germline CDR1 and CDR2: MDHEN and SYDVKM. This CDR3 comprises 14 residues. Losses at the gene ends were 3 bases for V and 9 bases for J; bases not matched to a gene: 7. This chain links TRBV28 with TRBJ2-3; 9 bases match TRBD1. The specimen comprised tumor tissue, sampled from a patient who underwent chemoradiotherapy. The sequence derives from a human donor with HPV-associated anogenital cancer. The chain's CDR3 is CASSFPGQGKTQYF. CDR3 in DNA: TGTGCCAGCAGTTTCCCCGGACAGGGGAAAACGCAGTATTTT.